Listed below are T cell receptor beta chains from one sample, sequenced in a study of blood T cell repertoires in COVID-19. Libraries were prepared by immunoSEQ multiplex PCR; TCRdb keeps only in-frame clonotypes and omits some of them. The sample carries approximately 250,000 clones, about 88% recorded once. Sequencing was performed on peripheral blood. These receptors originate from a man in his thirties or forties with active or convalescent COVID-19. Both conserved end residues are part of each CDR3. The D gene is left open where the match is weak. A clone size is listed for some rows: how often the clone was seen (once, few, many), or a class if it is expanded.

clone_size	d_call	v_call	j_call	cdr3_aa	cdr3_nt
-	-	TRBV27	TRBJ2-3	CASSRAEKTDTQYF	TGTGCCAGCAGCCGCGCGGAAAAAACAGATACGCAGTATTTT
-	-	TRBV9	TRBJ2-1	CASSVAGQGSYNEQFF	TGTGCCAGCAGCGTAGCTGGTCAGGGCTCCTACAATGAGCAGTTCTTC
-	-	TRBV4-1	TRBJ2-7	CASSQGDSYYEQYF	TGCGCCAGCAGCCAAGGGGACTCCTACTACGAGCAGTACTTC
once	-	TRBV7-3	TRBJ1-6	CASSFLARGADSPLHF	TGTGCCAGCAGCTTCCTGGCTCGGGGAGCTGATTCACCCCTCCACTTT
-	-	TRBV10-3	TRBJ2-1	CAISDSGRRDSTYNEQFF	TGTGCCATCAGTGATTCAGGTCGGAGGGATAGCACCTACAATGAGCAGTTCTTC
-	TRBD1	TRBV9	TRBJ1-3	CASSARQGASGNTIYF	TGTGCCAGCAGCGCACGACAGGGGGCATCTGGAAACACCATATATTTT
-	TRBD1	TRBV4-2	TRBJ1-2	CASSQGSGTGLHGYTF	TGTGCCAGCAGCCAAGGATCCGGGACAGGTCTTCATGGCTACACCTTC
-	TRBD2	TRBV7-8	TRBJ2-5	CASSSHIRGGGETQYF	TGTGCCAGCAGCTCCCACATACGGGGGGGTGGGGAGACCCAGTACTTC
-	TRBD1	TRBV7-9	TRBJ2-1	CASSTGQGRDEQFF	TGTGCCAGCAGCACCGGACAGGGTAGGGATGAGCAGTTCTTC
few	TRBD1	TRBV6-6	TRBJ1-5	CASSYSGGSQPQHF	TGTGCCAGCAGTTACTCAGGGGGCTCTCAGCCCCAGCATTTT
-	-	TRBV7-2	TRBJ1-1	CASSLGGGGAFLGAFF	TGTGCCAGCAGCTTAGGTGGGGGGGGCGCCTTCCTGGGAGCTTTCTTT
-	TRBD2	TRBV10-1	TRBJ2-1	CASSGAGGSGANEQFF	TGCGCCAGCAGTGGCGCGGGGGGAAGCGGGGCTAATGAGCAGTTCTTC
-	TRBD2	TRBV29-1	TRBJ2-1	CSTNPGLGLFF	TGCAGCACAAACCCGGGACTAGGGCTGTTCTTC
few	-	TRBV10-1	TRBJ2-1	CASSGRYTYNEQFF	TGCGCCAGCAGTGGTAGATATACCTACAATGAGCAGTTCTTC
once	TRBD2	TRBV15	TRBJ2-5	CATSRVGGGEETQYF	TGTGCCACCAGCAGAGTGGGGGGAGGGGAAGAGACCCAGTACTTC
-	-	TRBV4-1	TRBJ2-1	CASSQVGGEQFF	TGCGCCAGCAGCCAAGTGGGGGGAGAGCAGTTCTTC
-	-	TRBV30	TRBJ2-5	CAWTRGLEETQYF	TGTGCCTGGACCCGAGGGCTAGAAGAGACCCAGTACTTC
-	-	TRBV23-1	TRBJ1-6	CASSQGGKYNSPLHF	TGCGCCAGCAGTCAAGGAGGGAAATATAATTCACCCCTCCACTTT
-	-	TRBV7-8	TRBJ2-7	CASAEAYEQYF	TGTGCCAGTGCAGAGGCCTACGAGCAGTACTTC
-	TRBD1	TRBV19	TRBJ1-5	CASTLDRGDSNQPQHF	TGTGCCAGTACCCTGGACAGGGGCGATAGCAATCAGCCCCAGCATTTT
-	-	TRBV28	TRBJ1-2	CASRAGAGGVYGYTF	TGTGCCAGCAGGGCTGGTGCGGGGGGAGTCTATGGCTACACCTTC
once	-	TRBV5-1	TRBJ1-2	CASSSDRVYGYTF	TGCGCCAGCAGTTCCGACAGAGTCTATGGCTACACCTTC
-	TRBD1	TRBV6-5	TRBJ1-2	CASSFGTGFDYGYTF	TGTGCCAGCAGCTTTGGGACAGGTTTCGACTATGGCTACACCTTC
-	TRBD2	TRBV7-3	TRBJ2-2	CASSLFRLAENTGELFF	TGTGCCAGCAGCTTATTTCGACTAGCGGAGAACACCGGGGAGCTGTTTTTT
-	-	TRBV19	TRBJ1-5	CASSIRGMGGNQPQHF	TGTGCCAGTAGTATCAGGGGTATGGGGGGCAATCAGCCCCAGCATTTT
-	-	TRBV12-3/TRBV12-4	TRBJ2-1	CATGGRDNNEQFF	TGTGCCACCGGCGGCAGGGATAACAATGAGCAGTTCTTC
-	-	TRBV4-3	TRBJ2-6	CASSQVRIQGRSGANVLTF	TGCGCCAGCAGCCAAGTAAGAATACAGGGTCGATCTGGGGCCAACGTCCTGACTTTC
-	-	TRBV27	TRBJ2-1	CASSLEGDNEQFF	TGTGCCAGCAGTTTAGAGGGCGACAATGAGCAGTTCTTC
-	TRBD1	TRBV14	TRBJ1-2	CASSQDVRAGGGYTF	TGTGCCAGCAGCCAAGACGTCAGGGCAGGGGGCGGCTACACCTTC
-	-	TRBV5-8	TRBJ2-3	CASSLVGTPFAQYF	TGTGCCAGCAGCTTGGTAGGGACTCCCTTCGCGCAGTATTTT
once	-	TRBV4-1	TRBJ1-2	CASSQALVRGPMGYTF	TGCGCCAGCAGCCAGGCTTTGGTTCGCGGCCCGATGGGCTACACCTTC
-	TRBD2	TRBV19	TRBJ2-1	CASSIRSGGGQQFF	TGTGCCAGTAGTATTCGATCGGGGGGTGGGCAGCAGTTCTTC
-	TRBD1	TRBV4-1	TRBJ1-5	CASSLGQGANQPQHF	TGCGCCAGCAGCCTCGGACAGGGGGCAAATCAGCCCCAGCATTTT
-	-	TRBV30	TRBJ2-7	CAWSPGRSTYEQYF	TGTGCCTGGAGCCCGGGTCGATCCACCTACGAGCAGTACTTC
-	TRBD1	TRBV11-2	TRBJ1-1	CASSYWDRQGQGTEAFF	TGTGCCAGCAGCTACTGGGACAGGCAAGGTCAAGGCACTGAAGCTTTCTTT
-	TRBD1	TRBV19	TRBJ1-5	CASRGDRDRGQPQHF	TGTGCCAGTAGGGGGGACCGGGACAGGGGTCAGCCCCAGCATTTT
-	-	TRBV2	TRBJ1-1	CATGVPDAGFTEAFF	TGTGCCACCGGAGTTCCGGACGCGGGATTCACTGAAGCTTTCTTT
-	-	TRBV6-5	TRBJ2-4	CASSSGGNIQYF	TGTGCCAGCAGTTCCGGAGGGAACATTCAGTACTTC
-	-	TRBV6-6	TRBJ2-7	CASSDSYEQYF	TGTGCCAGCAGTGACAGCTACGAGCAGTACTTC
-	TRBD2	TRBV19	TRBJ2-1	CASRSSGSSYNEQFF	TGTGCCAGTAGGTCTAGCGGAAGCTCCTACAATGAGCAGTTCTTC
-	TRBD2	TRBV6-5	TRBJ2-5	CASSYWRGGGLETQYF	TGTGCCAGCAGTTACTGGCGGGGGGGTGGCTTAGAGACCCAGTACTTC
-	TRBD1	TRBV18	TRBJ2-7	CASSPSTGTTYEQYF	TGTGCCAGCTCACCATCGACAGGGACCACCTACGAGCAGTACTTC
-	-	TRBV9	TRBJ1-2	CASSPQGANYGYTF	TGTGCCAGCAGCCCGCAGGGTGCTAACTATGGCTACACCTTC
-	TRBD1	TRBV6-6	TRBJ1-5	CASSDGQGYSQPQHF	TGTGCCAGCAGCGACGGACAGGGGTACAGTCAGCCCCAGCATTTT
-	TRBD1	TRBV9	TRBJ1-6	CASSAGTGNNSPLHF	TGTGCCAGCAGCGCCGGGACAGGGAATAATTCACCCCTCCACTTT
once	-	TRBV15	TRBJ2-7	CATSLWGGQSYEQYF	TGTGCCACCAGCCTTTGGGGCGGCCAATCCTACGAGCAGTACTTC
-	TRBD1	TRBV2	TRBJ2-3	CASSGDRGKADTQYF	TGTGCCAGCAGTGGGGACAGGGGTAAAGCAGATACGCAGTATTTT